This T cell receptor beta chain was found in a study of T cells after yellow fever vaccination. There are a few counts of this clonotype. Trimming pared 5 bases from V and 8 bases from J, leaving 12 bases between. In germline, CDR1 is SNHLY, CDR2 FYNNEI. CDR3 length: 12 residues. TCRdb recomputed calls from the 5' RACE reads with MiXCR, one row per CDR3 protein. The sample yields roughly 350,000 distinct CDR3 sequences, roughly 3.9% seen once. This TCR was recovered from a man aged 18-30 years who received the YFV17D yellow fever vaccine. The V gene is TRBV2, the J gene TRBJ1-2; D gene unclear. The sample in question was PBMCs, obtained 5 days after the yellow fever booster vaccination. The DNA for the CDR3 is TGTGCCAGCAGTCGGTCGGGGAGCGGCTACACCTTC. Encoded protein: CASSRSGSGYTF.